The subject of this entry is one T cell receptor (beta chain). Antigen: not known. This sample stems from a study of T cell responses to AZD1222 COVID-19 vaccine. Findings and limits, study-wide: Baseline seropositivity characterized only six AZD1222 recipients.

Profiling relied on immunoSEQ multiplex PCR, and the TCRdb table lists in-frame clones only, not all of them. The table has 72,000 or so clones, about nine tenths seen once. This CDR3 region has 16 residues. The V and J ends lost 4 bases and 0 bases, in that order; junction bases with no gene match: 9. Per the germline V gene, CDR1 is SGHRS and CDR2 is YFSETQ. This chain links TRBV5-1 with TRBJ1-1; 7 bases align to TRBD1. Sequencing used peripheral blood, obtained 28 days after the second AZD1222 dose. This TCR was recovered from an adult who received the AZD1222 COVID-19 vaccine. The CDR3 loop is CASSNRDSDMNTEAFF. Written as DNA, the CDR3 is TGCGCCAGCAGCAACCGGGACAGCGATATGAACACTGAAGCTTTCTTT.